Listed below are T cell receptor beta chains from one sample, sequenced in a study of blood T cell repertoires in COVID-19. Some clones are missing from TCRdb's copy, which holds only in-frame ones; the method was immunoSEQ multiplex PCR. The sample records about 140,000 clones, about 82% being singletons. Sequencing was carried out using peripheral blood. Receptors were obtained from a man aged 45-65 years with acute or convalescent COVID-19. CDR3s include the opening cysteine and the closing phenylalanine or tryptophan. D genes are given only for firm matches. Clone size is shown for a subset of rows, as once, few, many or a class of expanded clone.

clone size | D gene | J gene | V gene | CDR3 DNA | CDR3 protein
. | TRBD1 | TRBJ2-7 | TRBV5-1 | TGCGCCAGCAGCCTTGGGACAGGGGTCTCCTACGAGCAGTACTTC | CASSLGTGVSYEQYF
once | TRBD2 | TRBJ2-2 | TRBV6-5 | TGTGCCAGCAGTTACTCGAGAGCGGGAGGTACCGGGGAGCTGTTTTTT | CASSYSRAGGTGELFF
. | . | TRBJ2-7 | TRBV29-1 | TGCAGCGTTGAAGCGCAGGGCCATAGCTCCTACGAGCAGTACTTC | CSVEAQGHSSYEQYF
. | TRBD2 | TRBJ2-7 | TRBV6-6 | TGTGCCAGCAGTTACCGGACTAGCGGCTCCTACGAGCAGTACTTC | CASSYRTSGSYEQYF
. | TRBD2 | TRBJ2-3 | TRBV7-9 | TGTGCCAGCAGCTTCTTGGCTAGCGGGCAAGGTAGCACAGATACGCAGTATTTT | CASSFLASGQGSTDTQYF
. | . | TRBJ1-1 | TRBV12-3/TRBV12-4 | TGTGCCAGCAGTTTTTCGAATCTAGGTGAAGCTTTCTTT | CASSFSNLGEAFF
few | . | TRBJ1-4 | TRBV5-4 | TGTGCCAGCAGCTTGGGGCAGGGCACTAATGAAAAACTGTTTTTT | CASSLGQGTNEKLFF
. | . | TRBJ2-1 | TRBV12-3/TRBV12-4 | TGTGCCAGCAGTTTGGATAGCCGCAATGAGCAGTTCTTC | CASSLDSRNEQFF
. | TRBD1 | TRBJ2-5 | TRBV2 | TGTGCCGGAACCGGGACAGTACAAGAGACCCAGTACTTC | CAGTGTVQETQYF
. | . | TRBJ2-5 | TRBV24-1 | TGTGCCACCAGTGATCCTTGGCCGGAGACCCAGTACTTC | CATSDPWPETQYF
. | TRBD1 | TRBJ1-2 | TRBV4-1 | TGCGCCAGCAGCCAAGTTGGACAGGGTAACTATGGCTACACCTTC | CASSQVGQGNYGYTF
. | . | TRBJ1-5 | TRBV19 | TGTGCCAGTAGCCTCTTGGGCGGGGGAGGTCAGCCCCAGCATTTT | CASSLLGGGGQPQHF
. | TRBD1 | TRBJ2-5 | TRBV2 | TGTGCCAGTTCCGGGACAGACCAAGAGACCCAGTACTTC | CASSGTDQETQYF
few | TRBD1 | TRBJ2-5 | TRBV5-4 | TGTGCCAGCAGCGAGGGGACAGAAGAGACCCAGTACTTC | CASSEGTEETQYF
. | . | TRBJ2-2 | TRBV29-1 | TGCAGCGTCCGCAAGGGAGGGGGTTTAACCGGGGAGCTGTTTTTT | CSVRKGGGLTGELFF
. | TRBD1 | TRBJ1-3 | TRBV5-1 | TGCGCCAGCAGCTTGGGGGACAGGTGGGCCTCTGGAAACACCATATATTTT | CASSLGDRWASGNTIYF
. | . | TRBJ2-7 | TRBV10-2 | TGCGCCAGCAGTGAGGGGGAGACAGGCTCCTACGAGCAGTACTTC | CASSEGETGSYEQYF
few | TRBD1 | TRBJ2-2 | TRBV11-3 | TGTGCCAGCAGCTTAAAGACAGGGGTTTTCACCGGGGAGCTGTTTTTT | CASSLKTGVFTGELFF
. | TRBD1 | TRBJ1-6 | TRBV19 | TGTGCCAGTACTCCGGGACAGAGCTATAATTCACCCCTCCACTTT | CASTPGQSYNSPLHF
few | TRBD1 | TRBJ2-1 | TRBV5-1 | TGCGCCAGCAGAGTCTCACCCGGGACAGACAATGAGCAGTTCTTC | CASRVSPGTDNEQFF
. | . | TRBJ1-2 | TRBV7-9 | TGTGCCAGCAACTATGAAGGGGTGCTCGGTGGCTACACCTTC | CASNYEGVLGGYTF
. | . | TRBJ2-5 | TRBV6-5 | TGTGCCAGCACCGAAGGTCGGGGAGAGACCCAGTACTTC | CASTEGRGETQYF
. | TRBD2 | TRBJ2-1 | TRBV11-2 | TGTGCCAGCAGCTTGGGACTATACAATGAGCAGTTCTTC | CASSLGLYNEQFF
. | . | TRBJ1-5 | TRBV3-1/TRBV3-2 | TGTGCCAGCAGCCTTCAGGGAAATCAGCCCCAGCATTTT | CASSLQGNQPQHF
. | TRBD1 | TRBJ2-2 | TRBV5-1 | TGCGCCAGCAGCTGGGGACAGGGGTACGGGGAGCTGTTTTTT | CASSWGQGYGELFF
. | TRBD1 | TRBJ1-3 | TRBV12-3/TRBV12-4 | TGTGCCTACCGGGACAGGGGCAGAAACACCATATATTTT | CAYRDRGRNTIYF
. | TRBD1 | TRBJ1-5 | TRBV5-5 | TGTGCCAGCAGCTTGGACCCACAGGGGGGGTTGTTTAGTCAGCCCCAGCATTTT | CASSLDPQGGLFSQPQHF
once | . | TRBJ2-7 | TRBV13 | TGTGCCAGCAGCTTAAAGGTACGGGACTCTTCACCCTACGAGCAGTACTTC | CASSLKVRDSSPYEQYF
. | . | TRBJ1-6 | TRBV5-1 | TGCGCCACCGCGGTAGGAGTACCGAATTCACCCCTCCACTTT | CATAVGVPNSPLHF
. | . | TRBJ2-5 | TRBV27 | TGTGCCAGCAGTTTATTTTGGGGGGAGGAGACCCAGTACTTC | CASSLFWGEETQYF
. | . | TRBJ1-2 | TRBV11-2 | TGTGCCAGCAGCGACATATCCCAAAAGGGCTACACCTTC | CASSDISQKGYTF
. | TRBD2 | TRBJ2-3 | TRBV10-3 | TGTGCCATCCTAAGAAGCGGGGGGCTTGTGGATACGCAGTATTTT | CAILRSGGLVDTQYF
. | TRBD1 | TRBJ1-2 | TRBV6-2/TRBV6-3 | TGTGCCAGCAGTTATCGGCAGGGGGATGGCTACACCTTC | CASSYRQGDGYTF
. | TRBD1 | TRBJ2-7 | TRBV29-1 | TGCAGCGTGACGGACAGGGGGGATAACGAGCAGTACTTC | CSVTDRGDNEQYF
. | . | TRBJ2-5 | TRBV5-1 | TGCGCCAGCAGCTTGGCCCGACAGCCTGAAGAGACCCAGTACTTC | CASSLARQPEETQYF
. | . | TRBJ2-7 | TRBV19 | TGTGCCAGTAGTGCATCAGGGTCCCACTCCTACGAGCAGTACTTC | CASSASGSHSYEQYF
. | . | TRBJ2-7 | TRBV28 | TGTGCCAGCAGTGGGGGCCTAAGTCTACAGAATTACGAGCAGTACTTC | CASSGGLSLQNYEQYF
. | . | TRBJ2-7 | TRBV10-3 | TGTGCCATCAGTGAGTCGCGGGTAACCTACGAGCAGTACTTC | CAISESRVTYEQYF
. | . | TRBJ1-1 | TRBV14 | TGTGCCAGCAGACCCGCCGGGGGGTACGGGGTTGCTGAAGCTTTCTTT | CASRPAGGYGVAEAFF
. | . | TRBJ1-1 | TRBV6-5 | TGTGCCAGCATTCTCGGGGATGCGGACACTGAAGCTTTCTTT | CASILGDADTEAFF
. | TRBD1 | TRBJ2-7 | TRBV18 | TGTGCCAGCTCACAGGGACAGGGGGCAGAGCAGTACTTC | CASSQGQGAEQYF
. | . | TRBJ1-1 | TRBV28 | TGTGCCAGCAGTTTTTTAGGCGGGATCACTGAAGCTTTCTTT | CASSFLGGITEAFF
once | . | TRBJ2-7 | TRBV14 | TGTGCCAGCAGCCGACCAGGCTATAGTGAGCAGTACTTC | CASSRPGYSEQYF
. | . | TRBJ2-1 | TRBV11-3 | TGTGCCAGCAGCTTGCCTTTTCATGGCGGGATACAATCTGAGCAGTTCTTC | CASSLPFHGGIQSEQFF
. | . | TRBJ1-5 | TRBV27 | TGTGCCAGCAGTTTAACAGGGCGGCAGCCCCAGCATTTT | CASSLTGRQPQHF
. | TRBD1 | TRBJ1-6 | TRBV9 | TGTGCCAGCAGCGTAGCCCCCTTCGGACAGGGGGTCGGTTCACCCCTCCACTTT | CASSVAPFGQGVGSPLHF
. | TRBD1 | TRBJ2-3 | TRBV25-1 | TGTGCCAGCAGTGTACAGGGGGCGGGAACAGATACGCAGTATTTT | CASSVQGAGTDTQYF
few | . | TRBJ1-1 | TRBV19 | TGTGCCAGTAGCAGGTACACTGAAGCTTTCTTT | CASSRYTEAFF
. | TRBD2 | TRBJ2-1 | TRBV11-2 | TGTGCCAGCAGCTTACTAGCGGGAAGGGGGTTTAATGAGCAGTTCTTC | CASSLLAGRGFNEQFF
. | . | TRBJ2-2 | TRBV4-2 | TGTGCCAGCAGCCAGCCGGGAGAAAACACCGGGGAGCTGTTTTTT | CASSQPGENTGELFF